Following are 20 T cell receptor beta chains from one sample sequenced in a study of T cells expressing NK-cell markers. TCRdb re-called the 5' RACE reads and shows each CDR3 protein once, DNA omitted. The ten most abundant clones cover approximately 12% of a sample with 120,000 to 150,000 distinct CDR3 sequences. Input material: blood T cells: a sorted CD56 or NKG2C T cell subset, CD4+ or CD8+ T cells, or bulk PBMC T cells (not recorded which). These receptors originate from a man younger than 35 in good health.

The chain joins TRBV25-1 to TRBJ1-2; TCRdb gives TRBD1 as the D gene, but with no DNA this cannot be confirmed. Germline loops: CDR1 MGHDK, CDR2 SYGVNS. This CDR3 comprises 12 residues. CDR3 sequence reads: CASRQGQYGYTF.

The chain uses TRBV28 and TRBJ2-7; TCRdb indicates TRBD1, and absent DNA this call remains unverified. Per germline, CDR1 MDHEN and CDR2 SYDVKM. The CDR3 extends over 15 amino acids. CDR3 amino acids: CASSLRGQGAYEQYF. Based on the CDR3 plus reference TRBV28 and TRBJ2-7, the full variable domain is DVKVTQSSRYLVKRTGEKVFLECVQDMDHENMFWYRQDPGLGLRLIYFSYDVKMKEKGDIPEGYSVSREKKERFSLILESASTNQTSMYLCASSLRGQGAYEQYFGPGTRLTVT.

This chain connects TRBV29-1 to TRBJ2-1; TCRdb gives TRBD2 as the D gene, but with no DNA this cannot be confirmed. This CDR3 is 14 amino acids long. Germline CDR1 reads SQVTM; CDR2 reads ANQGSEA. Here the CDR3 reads CSVERTSGRDEQFF.

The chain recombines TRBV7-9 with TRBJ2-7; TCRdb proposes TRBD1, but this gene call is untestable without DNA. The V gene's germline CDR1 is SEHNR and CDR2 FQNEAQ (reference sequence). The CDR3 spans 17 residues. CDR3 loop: CASSPLQRDRVSYEQYF. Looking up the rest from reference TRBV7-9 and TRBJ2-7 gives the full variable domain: DTGVSQNPRHKITKRGQNVTFRCDPISEHNRLYWYRQTLGQGPEFLTYFQNEAQLEKSRLLSDRFSAERPKGSFSTLEIQRTEQGDSAMYLCASSPLQRDRVSYEQYFGPGTRLTVT.

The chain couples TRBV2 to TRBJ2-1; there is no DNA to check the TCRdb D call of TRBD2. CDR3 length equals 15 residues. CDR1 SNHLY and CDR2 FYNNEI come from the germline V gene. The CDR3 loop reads CASSGGANSYNEQFF.

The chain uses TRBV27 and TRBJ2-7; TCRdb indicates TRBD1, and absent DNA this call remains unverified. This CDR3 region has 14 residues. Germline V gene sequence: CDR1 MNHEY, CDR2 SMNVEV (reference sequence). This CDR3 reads CASSSLTGAYEQYF.

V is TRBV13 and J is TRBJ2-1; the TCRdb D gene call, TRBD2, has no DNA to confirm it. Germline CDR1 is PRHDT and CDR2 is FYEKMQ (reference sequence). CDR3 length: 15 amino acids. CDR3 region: CASSLGAGMGNEQFF.

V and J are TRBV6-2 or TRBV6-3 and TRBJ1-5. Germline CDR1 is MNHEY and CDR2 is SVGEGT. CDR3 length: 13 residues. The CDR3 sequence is CASSAGFNQPQHF.

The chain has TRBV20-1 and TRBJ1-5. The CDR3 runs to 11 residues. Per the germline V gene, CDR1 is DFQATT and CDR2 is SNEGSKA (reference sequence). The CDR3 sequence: CSARGNQPQHF.

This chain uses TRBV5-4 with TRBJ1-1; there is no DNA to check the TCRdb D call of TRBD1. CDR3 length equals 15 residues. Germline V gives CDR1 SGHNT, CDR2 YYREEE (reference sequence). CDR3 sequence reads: CASSIDRGQVTEAFF.

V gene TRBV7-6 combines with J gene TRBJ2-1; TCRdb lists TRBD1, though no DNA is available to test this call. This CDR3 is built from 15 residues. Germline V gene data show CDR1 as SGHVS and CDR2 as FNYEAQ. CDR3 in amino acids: CASSLDQGSRNEQFF.

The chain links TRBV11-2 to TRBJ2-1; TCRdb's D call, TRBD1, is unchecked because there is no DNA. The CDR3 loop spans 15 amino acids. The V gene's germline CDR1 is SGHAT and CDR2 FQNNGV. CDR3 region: CASSWWGRPRDEQFF.

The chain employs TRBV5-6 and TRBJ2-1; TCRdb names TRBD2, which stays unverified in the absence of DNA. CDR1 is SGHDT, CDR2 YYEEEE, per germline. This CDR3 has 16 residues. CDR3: CASRISSGRFGYEQFF.

CDR3 in amino acids: CASSFPGGREKLFF. The J gene is TRBJ1-4, the V gene TRBV12-3 or TRBV12-4; TCRdb's D call of TRBD1 is untestable without DNA. This CDR3 is built from 14 residues.

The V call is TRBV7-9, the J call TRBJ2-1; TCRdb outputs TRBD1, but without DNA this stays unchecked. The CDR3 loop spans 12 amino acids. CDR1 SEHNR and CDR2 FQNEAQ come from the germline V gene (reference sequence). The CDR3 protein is CASSLGGGEQFF.

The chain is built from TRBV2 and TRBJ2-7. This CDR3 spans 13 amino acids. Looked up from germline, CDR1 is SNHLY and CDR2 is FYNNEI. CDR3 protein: CASQSTNSYEQYF.

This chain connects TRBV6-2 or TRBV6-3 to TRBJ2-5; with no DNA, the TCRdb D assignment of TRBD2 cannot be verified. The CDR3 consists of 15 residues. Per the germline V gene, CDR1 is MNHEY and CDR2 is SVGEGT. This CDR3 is CASSQTAGVGETQYF.

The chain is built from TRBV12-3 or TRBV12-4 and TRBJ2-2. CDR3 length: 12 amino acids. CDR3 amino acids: CASSSAVRELFF.

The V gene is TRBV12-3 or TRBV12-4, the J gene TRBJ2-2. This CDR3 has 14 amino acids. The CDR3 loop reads CASSFSYPTGELFF.

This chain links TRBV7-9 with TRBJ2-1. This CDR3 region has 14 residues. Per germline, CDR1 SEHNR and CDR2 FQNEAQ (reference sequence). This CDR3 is CASSQQRTYNEQFF.